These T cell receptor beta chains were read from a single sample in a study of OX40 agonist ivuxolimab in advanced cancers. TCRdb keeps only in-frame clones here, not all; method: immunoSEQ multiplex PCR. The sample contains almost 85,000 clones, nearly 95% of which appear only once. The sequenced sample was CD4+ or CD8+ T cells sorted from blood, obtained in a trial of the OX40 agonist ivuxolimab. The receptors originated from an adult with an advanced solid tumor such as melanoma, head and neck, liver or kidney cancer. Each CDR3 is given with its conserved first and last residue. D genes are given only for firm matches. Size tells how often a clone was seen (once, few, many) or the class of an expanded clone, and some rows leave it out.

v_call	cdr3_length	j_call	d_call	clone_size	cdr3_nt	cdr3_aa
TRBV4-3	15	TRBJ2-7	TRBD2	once	TGCGCCAGCAGCCAAGGGCTAGCGGGGGCCTACGAGCAGTACTTC	CASSQGLAGAYEQYF
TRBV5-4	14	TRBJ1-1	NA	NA	TGTGCCAGCAGCATGGTGGGAAGGAACACTGAAGCTTTCTTT	CASSMVGRNTEAFF
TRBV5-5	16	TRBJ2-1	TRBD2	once	TGTGCCAGCAGCTTATGGGCGGGAGGGCCGAAGAATGAGCAGTTCTTC	CASSLWAGGPKNEQFF
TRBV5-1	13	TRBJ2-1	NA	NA	TGCGCCAGCACCCTGAGCTCCTACAATGAGCAGTTCTTC	CASTLSSYNEQFF
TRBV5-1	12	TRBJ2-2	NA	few	TGCGCCAGCAGCGAGAACACCGGGGAGCTGTTTTTT	CASSENTGELFF
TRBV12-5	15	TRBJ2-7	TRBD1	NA	TGTGCTAGTGGTTTGCCGGGACAGGGGGCCTACGAGCAGTACTTC	CASGLPGQGAYEQYF
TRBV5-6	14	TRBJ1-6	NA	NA	TGTGCCAGCAGCCCGGACCCAGCTTATTCACCCCTCCACTTT	CASSPDPAYSPLHF
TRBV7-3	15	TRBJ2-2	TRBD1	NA	TGTGCCAGCAGCCGTCGGACAGGGGACACCGGGGAGCTGTTTTTT	CASSRRTGDTGELFF
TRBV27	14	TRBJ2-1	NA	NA	TGTGCCAGCAGTCCCAGTCTTCCCGACAATGAGCAGTTCTTC	CASSPSLPDNEQFF
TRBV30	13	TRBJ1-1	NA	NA	TGTGCCTGGAGTGTGGGGGACATCACTGAAGCTTTCTTT	CAWSVGDITEAFF
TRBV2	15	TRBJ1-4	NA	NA	TGTGCCAGCAGTTGGGGGGGCACAACTAATGAAAAACTGTTTTTT	CASSWGGTTNEKLFF
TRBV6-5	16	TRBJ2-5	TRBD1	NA	TGTGCCAGCAGTTACTCTCCGCAGGGGGCGTCGGAGACCCAGTACTTC	CASSYSPQGASETQYF
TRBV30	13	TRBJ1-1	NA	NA	TGTGCCCACCACGAGGTCGCATGGGCTGAAGCTTTCTTT	CAHHEVAWAEAFF
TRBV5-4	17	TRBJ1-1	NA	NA	TGTGCCAGCAGCTTGGCTATCGGGCCGGGCATGAACACTGAAGCTTTCTTT	CASSLAIGPGMNTEAFF
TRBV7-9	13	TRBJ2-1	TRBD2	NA	TGTGCCAGCAGCAACGGGGGGTACAATGAGCAGTTCTTC	CASSNGGYNEQFF
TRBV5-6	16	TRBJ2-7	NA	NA	TGTGCCAGCAGCTTCATATCGTTAGCGACAACCTACGAGCAGTACTTC	CASSFISLATTYEQYF
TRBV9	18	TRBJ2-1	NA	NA	TGTGCCAGCAGCGTAGGCCGGGGTCCGACCCCCTCCTACAATGAGCAGTTCTTC	CASSVGRGPTPSYNEQFF
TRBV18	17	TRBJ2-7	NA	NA	TGTGCCAGCTCACCAGTGGACACATTCTCCCTACAATACGAGCAGTACTTC	CASSPVDTFSLQYEQYF
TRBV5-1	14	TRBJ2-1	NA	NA	TGCGCCAGCAGCTTGGCCAGACCCTACAATGAGCAGTTCTTC	CASSLARPYNEQFF
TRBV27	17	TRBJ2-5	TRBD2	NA	TGTGCCAGCAGTCCCCTTTTGGTAGCGGGAGGGCCAAAGACCCAGTACTTC	CASSPLLVAGGPKTQYF
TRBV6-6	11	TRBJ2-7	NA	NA	TGTGCCAGCATCGCTGGATACGAGCAGTACTTC	CASIAGYEQYF
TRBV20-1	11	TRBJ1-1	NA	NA	TGCAGTGACGCGGGGGGAACTGAAGCTTTCTTT	CSDAGGTEAFF
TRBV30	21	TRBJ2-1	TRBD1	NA	TGTGCCTGGAGGCACCCCCCAGAAGTCCCCAGGGACAGGGTAAGAAACAATGAGCAGTTCTTC	CAWRHPPEVPRDRVRNNEQFF
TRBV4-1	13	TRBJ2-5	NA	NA	TGCGCCAGCAGCCAAGACGGATTGGGGACCCAGTACTTC	CASSQDGLGTQYF
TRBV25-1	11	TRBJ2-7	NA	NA	TGTGCCAGCAGTGAAGCCTACGAGCAGTACTTC	CASSEAYEQYF
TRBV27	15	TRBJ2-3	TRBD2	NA	TGTGCCAGCACTCGGACTAGCGGGAGCGCAGATACGCAGTATTTT	CASTRTSGSADTQYF
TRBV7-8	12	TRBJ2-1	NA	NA	TGTGCCAGCAGCTTAAGCGGGAATGAGCAGTTCTTC	CASSLSGNEQFF
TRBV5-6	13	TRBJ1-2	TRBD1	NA	TGTGCCAGCAGCGTTGGACAGGGGTATGGCTACACCTTC	CASSVGQGYGYTF
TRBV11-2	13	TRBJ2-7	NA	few	TGTGCCAGCAGCTTAGGACAGTCCTACGAGCAGTACTTC	CASSLGQSYEQYF
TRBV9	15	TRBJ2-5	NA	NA	TGTGCCAGCAGCGTAGGGGGTAGACCTCCAGAGACCCAGTACTTC	CASSVGGRPPETQYF
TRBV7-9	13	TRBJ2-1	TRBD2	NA	TGTGCCAGCAGCTCTCTTGCGGGAGATGAGCAGTTCTTC	CASSSLAGDEQFF
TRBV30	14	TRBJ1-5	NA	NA	TGTGCCTGGAGTCCACCGGGGGGCGATCAGCCCCAGCATTTT	CAWSPPGGDQPQHF
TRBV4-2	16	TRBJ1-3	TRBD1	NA	TGTGCCAGCAGCCAACTACAGGGGGGGACTGGAAACACCATATATTTT	CASSQLQGGTGNTIYF
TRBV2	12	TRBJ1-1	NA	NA	TGTGCCAGCAAGGAGGTGAACACTGAAGCTTTCTTT	CASKEVNTEAFF
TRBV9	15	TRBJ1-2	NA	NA	TGTGCCAGCAGCGTAGTCGGCTTAGCTAACTATGGCTACACCTTC	CASSVVGLANYGYTF
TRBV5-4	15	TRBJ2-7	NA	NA	TGTGCCAGCAGCTTGCCCGGGACCGCTACCTACGAGCAGTACTTC	CASSLPGTATYEQYF
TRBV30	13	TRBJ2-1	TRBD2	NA	TGTGCCTGGGGACTAGCGGGATACAATGAGCAGTTCTTC	CAWGLAGYNEQFF
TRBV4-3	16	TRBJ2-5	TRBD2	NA	TGCGCCAGCAGCCAAGATACTCTGGCGGGAGCCGATGAGCAGTACTTC	CASSQDTLAGADEQYF
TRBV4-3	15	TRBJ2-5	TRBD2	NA	TGCGCCAGCAGCCAAGGGAGCGGGAGGAAAGAGACCCAGTACTTC	CASSQGSGRKETQYF
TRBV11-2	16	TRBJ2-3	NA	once	TGTGCCAGCAGCTTAGAGTGGGGGCAGGGGACAGATACGCAGTATTTT	CASSLEWGQGTDTQYF
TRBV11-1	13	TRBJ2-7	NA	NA	TGTGCCAGCAGCTTTGGCAGGGGTGGCGAGCAGTACTTC	CASSFGRGGEQYF
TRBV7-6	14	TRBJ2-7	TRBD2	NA	TGTGCCAGCAGCTTAGTGGCGGGAGCGGGGGAGCAGTACTTC	CASSLVAGAGEQYF
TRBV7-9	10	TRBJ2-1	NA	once	TGTGCCAGCAGCGGGCATGAGCAGTTCTTC	CASSGHEQFF
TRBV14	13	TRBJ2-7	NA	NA	TGTGCCAGCAGATTTCGGGATTATGGGGAGCAGTACTTC	CASRFRDYGEQYF
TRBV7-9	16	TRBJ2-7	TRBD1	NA	TGTGCCAGCAACTCCCCCTATGGGACAGGGGAATACGAGCAGTACTTC	CASNSPYGTGEYEQYF
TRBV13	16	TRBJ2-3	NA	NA	TGTGCCAGCAGTTACAAACGCCCTAATAGCACAGATACGCAGTATTTT	CASSYKRPNSTDTQYF
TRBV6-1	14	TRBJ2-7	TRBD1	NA	TGTGCCAGCACTTTGGACAGGGGACTCTACGAGCAGTACTTC	CASTLDRGLYEQYF
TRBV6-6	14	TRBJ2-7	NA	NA	TGTGCCAGCAGTTCGACCGGGGCCCCGAGGGAGCAGTACTTC	CASSSTGAPREQYF
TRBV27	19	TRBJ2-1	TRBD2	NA	TGTGCCAGCAGTTGGCATCCTCGGGTTGGCGGGAGGGGTGTGAATGAGCAGTTCTTC	CASSWHPRVGGRGVNEQFF
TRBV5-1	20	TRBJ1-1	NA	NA	TGCGCCAGCAGCTTGGCCCCCGTTATCGCAGGGCAGAAGTGGTTCACTGAAGCTTTCTTT	CASSLAPVIAGQKWFTEAFF
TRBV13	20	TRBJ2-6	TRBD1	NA	TGTGCCAGCAGTTCCCAGGGGGCAGTCGGAATCTACTCTGGGGCCAACGTCCTGACTTTC	CASSSQGAVGIYSGANVLTF
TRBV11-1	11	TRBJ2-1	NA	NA	TGTGCCAGCGGTTCCAGCGTTGAGCAGTTCTTC	CASGSSVEQFF
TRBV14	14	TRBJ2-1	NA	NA	TGTGCCAGCAGCTCGTTCAGACTAGTCCATGAGCAGTTCTTC	CASSSFRLVHEQFF
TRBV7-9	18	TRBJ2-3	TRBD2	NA	TGTGCCAGCAGCCTCCCCCCGGGACTAGCGGGTGGTACAGATACGCAGTATTTT	CASSLPPGLAGGTDTQYF
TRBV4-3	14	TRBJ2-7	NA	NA	TGCGCCAGCAGCCAAGATCTGGGCGGCTACGAGCAGTACTTC	CASSQDLGGYEQYF
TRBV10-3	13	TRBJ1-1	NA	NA	TGTGCCATCAGTGGAGGGGAACGCCCTGAAGCTTTCTTT	CAISGGERPEAFF
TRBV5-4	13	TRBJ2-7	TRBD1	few	TGTGCCAGCAGCTTGGGTCTCGAGGGGGCCGAGTACTTC	CASSLGLEGAEYF
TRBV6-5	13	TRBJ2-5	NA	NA	TGTGCCAGCGGGACTTATCTACAAGAGACCCAGTACTTC	CASGTYLQETQYF
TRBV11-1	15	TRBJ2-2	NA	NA	TGTGCCAGCAGCTTACCCAGGGGGAACACCGGGGAGCTGTTTTTT	CASSLPRGNTGELFF
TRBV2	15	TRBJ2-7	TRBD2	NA	TGTGCCAGCAGTGACGGAGCGGGGTCCCCGGGCGAGCAGTACTTC	CASSDGAGSPGEQYF